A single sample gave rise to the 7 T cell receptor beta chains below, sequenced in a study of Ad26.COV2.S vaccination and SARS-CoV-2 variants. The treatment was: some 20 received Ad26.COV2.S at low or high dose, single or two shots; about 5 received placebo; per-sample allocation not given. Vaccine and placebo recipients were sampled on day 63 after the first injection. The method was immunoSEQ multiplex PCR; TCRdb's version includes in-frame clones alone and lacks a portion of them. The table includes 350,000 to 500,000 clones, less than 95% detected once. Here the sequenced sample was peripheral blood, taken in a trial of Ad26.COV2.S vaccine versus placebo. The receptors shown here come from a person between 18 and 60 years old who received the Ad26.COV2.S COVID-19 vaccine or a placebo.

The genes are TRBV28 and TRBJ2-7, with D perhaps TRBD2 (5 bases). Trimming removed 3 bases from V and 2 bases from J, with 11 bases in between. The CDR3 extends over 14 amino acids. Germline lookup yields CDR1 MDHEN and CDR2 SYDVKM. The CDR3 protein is CASSLPGSAYEQYF. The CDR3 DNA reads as TGTGCCAGCAGTTTGCCGGGGTCCGCCTACGAGCAGTACTTC.

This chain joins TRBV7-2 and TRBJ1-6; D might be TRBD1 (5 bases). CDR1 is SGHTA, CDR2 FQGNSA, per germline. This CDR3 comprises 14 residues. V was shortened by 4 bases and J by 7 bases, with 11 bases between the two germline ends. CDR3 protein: CASSSPGPNSPLHF. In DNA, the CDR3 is TGTGCCAGCAGCTCGCCGGGACCAAATTCACCCCTCCACTTT.

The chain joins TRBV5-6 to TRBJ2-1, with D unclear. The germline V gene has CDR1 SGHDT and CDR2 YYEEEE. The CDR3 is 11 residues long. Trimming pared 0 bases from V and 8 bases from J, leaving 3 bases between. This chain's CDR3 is CASSLAYEQFF. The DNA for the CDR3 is TGTGCCAGCAGCTTGGCCTATGAGCAGTTCTTC.

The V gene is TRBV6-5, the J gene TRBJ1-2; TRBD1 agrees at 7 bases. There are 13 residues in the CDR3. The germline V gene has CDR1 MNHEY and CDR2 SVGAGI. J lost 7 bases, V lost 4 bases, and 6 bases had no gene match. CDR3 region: CASSSTGQSGYTF. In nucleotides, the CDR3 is TGTGCCAGCAGTTCGACAGGGCAGAGTGGCTACACCTTC.

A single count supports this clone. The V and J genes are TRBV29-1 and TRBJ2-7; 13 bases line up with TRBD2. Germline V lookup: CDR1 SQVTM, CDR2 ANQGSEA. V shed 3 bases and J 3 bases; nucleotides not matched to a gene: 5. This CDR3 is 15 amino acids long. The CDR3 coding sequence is TGCAGCGTTGAGCGGACTAGCGGGAGTGGCTACGAGCAGTACTTC. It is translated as CSVERTSGSGYEQYF.

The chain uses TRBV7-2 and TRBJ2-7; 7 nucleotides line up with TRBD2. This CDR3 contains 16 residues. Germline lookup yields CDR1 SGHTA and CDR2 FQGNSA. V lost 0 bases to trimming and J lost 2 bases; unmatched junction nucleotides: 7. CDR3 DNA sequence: TGTGCCAGCAGCTTAGCCCCTAGCGGCCAGACCTACGAGCAGTACTTC. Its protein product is CASSLAPSGQTYEQYF. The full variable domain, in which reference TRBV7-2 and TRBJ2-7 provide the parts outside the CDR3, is GAGVSQSPSNKVTEKGKDVELRCDPISGHTALYWYRQSLGQGLEFLIYFQGNSAPDKSGLPSDRFSAERTGGSVSTLTIQRTQQEDSAVYLCASSLAPSGQTYEQYFGPGTRLTVT.

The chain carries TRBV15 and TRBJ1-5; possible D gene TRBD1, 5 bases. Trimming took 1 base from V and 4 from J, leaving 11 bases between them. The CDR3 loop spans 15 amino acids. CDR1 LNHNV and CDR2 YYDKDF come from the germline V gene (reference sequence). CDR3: CATSRVGAGNQPQHF. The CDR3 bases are TGTGCCACCAGCAGAGTAGGGGCAGGAAATCAGCCCCAGCATTTT.